Listed here are 3 T cell receptor beta chains from one sample, sequenced in a study of persistence of HIV-infected CD4 T cells. The immunoSEQ assay was version 4, run in survey mode. The repertoire was sequenced with immunoSEQ multiplex PCR; TCRdb's copy has only in-frame clones and lacks some. The data show about 13,000 clones, more than 70% seen once. Which antigens these TCRs recognize remains unknown. The stimulus was lysate of CMV-infected fibroblasts, about 10 ug/mL. Sorting selected CD4+ T cells upregulating both CD40 ligand and CD69. Material: CD4+ T cells sorted from PBMCs after 18-hour stimulation, obtained from a patient who received antiretroviral therapy. These receptors originate from an adult man with HIV who was CMV-seropositive.

This clone was seen once. The chain carries TRBV28 and TRBJ1-5, with TRBD1 as a possible D gene (5 bases). V lost 2 bases and J 3 bases, leaving 8 bases between the germline ends. The CDR3 spans 14 residues. The V gene's germline CDR1 is MDHEN and CDR2 SYDVKM. CDR3 sequence reads: CASSLPGYNQPQHF. CDR3 DNA sequence: TGTGCCAGCAGTTTACCAGGGTACAATCAGCCCCAGCATTTT.

The V gene is TRBV6-1, the J gene TRBJ1-5; D call uncertain. The CDR3 is made up of 11 amino acids. Per germline, CDR1 MNHNS and CDR2 SASEGT. V was cut by 2 bases and J by 7 bases, with 3 bases left in between. The CDR3 here is CASSEFQPQHF. The CDR3 DNA is TGTGCCAGCAGTGAATTCCAGCCCCAGCATTTT.

V and J are TRBV5-1 and TRBJ2-7, with 8 bases lining up with TRBD1. The CDR3 covers 15 residues. V dropped 4 bases and J dropped 1; count of bases not matched to a gene: 7. The germline V gene has CDR1 SGHRS and CDR2 YFSETQ. CDR3 bases: TGCGCCAGCAGCACAGGGGGGACAGCTTCCTACGAGCAGTACTTC. It translates to CASSTGGTASYEQYF. The complete variable domain, with remaining parts taken from reference TRBV5-1 and TRBJ2-7, reads KAGVTQTPRYLIKTRGQQVTLSCSPISGHRSVSWYQQTPGQGLQFLFEYFSETQRNKGNFPGRFSGRQFSNSRSEMNVSTLELGDSALYLCASSTGGTASYEQYFGPGTRLTVT.